These T cell receptor beta chains were read from a single sample in a study of blood T cell repertoires in COVID-19. Repertoires were generated with immunoSEQ multiplex PCR, while TCRdb's copy carries only in-frame clones and drops some. The sample lists approximately 300,000 clones; roughly 88% were seen once. Sample: PBMCs or T cells enriched from blood (not recorded which). Source of these receptors: a woman in her twenties or thirties who had recovered from COVID-19. CDR3s include the opening cysteine and the closing phenylalanine or tryptophan. Fields, in order: clone size, D gene, V gene, CDR3 length, J gene, CDR3 DNA, CDR3 protein. The D gene is left open where the match is weak. Clone size is not always given. Where it is, it says once, few, many or a class for expanded clones.

.	.	TRBV7-8	13	TRBJ1-5	TGTGCCAGCAGCTTATCGGGGTACAAGCCCCAGCATTTT	CASSLSGYKPQHF
.	.	TRBV28	11	TRBJ2-7	TGTGCCAGCAGATGGGACAACGAGCAGTACTTC	CASRWDNEQYF
.	.	TRBV10-3	15	TRBJ2-3	TGTGCCATCAGCCGGACTCCGACTAGCACAGATACGCAGTATTTT	CAISRTPTSTDTQYF
.	.	TRBV2	17	TRBJ2-4	TGTGCCAGCAGCAACGGCCGGGACTCCTCAGCCAAAAACATTCAGTACTTC	CASSNGRDSSAKNIQYF
once	TRBD1	TRBV27	15	TRBJ1-5	TGTGCCAGCAAATCCGGGACAGGGGGCAATCAGCCCCAGCATTTT	CASKSGTGGNQPQHF
.	.	TRBV5-1	15	TRBJ1-5	TGCGCCAGCAGCTTAGCAGGGGAGAGCAATCAGCCCCAGCATTTT	CASSLAGESNQPQHF
.	.	TRBV11-2	17	TRBJ2-5	TGTGCCAGCAGCTTAGATGCGCCAGGGCGGCTCCAAGAGACCCAGTACTTC	CASSLDAPGRLQETQYF
.	.	TRBV15	14	TRBJ1-1	TGTGCCACCAGCAGGGGGGGACTGAACACTGAAGCTTTCTTT	CATSRGGLNTEAFF
.	TRBD1	TRBV11-2	14	TRBJ1-1	TGTGCCAGCAGCTTAGTATTAGGGACAGGTGAAGCTTTCTTT	CASSLVLGTGEAFF
few	TRBD1	TRBV5-1	14	TRBJ1-4	TGCGCCAGCAGCGTGACAGGGTTGAGGGAAAAACTGTTTTTT	CASSVTGLREKLFF
.	TRBD1	TRBV18	15	TRBJ1-2	TGTGCCAGCTCACCTGGGACAGCTCTCGACTATGGCTACACCTTC	CASSPGTALDYGYTF
.	.	TRBV11-3	13	TRBJ2-2	TGTGCCAGCAGCTTAGAGGCCACCGGGGAGCTGTTTTTT	CASSLEATGELFF
.	.	TRBV19	13	TRBJ2-5	TGTGCCAGCGCCGCGAGGGGGCAAGAGACCCAGTACTTC	CASAARGQETQYF
few	.	TRBV7-2	14	TRBJ1-2	TGTGCCAGCAGCTCTGGCCGGGACAAGGGCGGCTACACCTTC	CASSSGRDKGGYTF
.	TRBD1	TRBV19	15	TRBJ1-2	TGTGCCAGTAGACCGGGACAGGAAGCAAACTATGGCTACACCTTC	CASRPGQEANYGYTF
.	.	TRBV5-1	13	TRBJ2-2	TGCGCCAGCAACTTTCGAGGCGGAGGGGAGCTGTTTTTT	CASNFRGGGELFF
.	.	TRBV10-3	15	TRBJ1-1	TGTGCCATCAGTGAGTCGAGGCAGCAAGACACTGAAGCTTTCTTT	CAISESRQQDTEAFF
.	TRBD2	TRBV18	16	TRBJ2-1	TGTGCCAGCTCACTACCGGGACTAGCGGGAGGTAATGAGCAGTTCTTC	CASSLPGLAGGNEQFF
.	.	TRBV7-9	14	TRBJ2-2	TGTGCCAGCAGCGAGTATCAGAACACCGGGGAGCTGTTTTTT	CASSEYQNTGELFF
few	TRBD1	TRBV28	16	TRBJ1-2	TGTGCCGCCTCCCGGGACAGGGGGACCCTATCCTATGGCTACACCTTC	CAASRDRGTLSYGYTF
.	.	TRBV7-2	14	TRBJ2-3	TGTGCCAGCAGCTTAAAAAGAGCTTCAGATACGCAGTATTTT	CASSLKRASDTQYF
.	TRBD1	TRBV7-9	16	TRBJ2-7	TGTGCCAGCAGCTTAGATAGGGGGCGGCCCTCCTACGAGCAGTACTTC	CASSLDRGRPSYEQYF
many	TRBD2	TRBV20-1	14	TRBJ2-5	TGCAGTGCTCGTGTGGGGAGGGCCCAGGAGACCCAGTACTTC	CSARVGRAQETQYF
.	TRBD1	TRBV27	19	TRBJ1-4	TGTGCCAGCAGCTTGGTCGGGAAGGGGGCTGCAGCAACTAATGAAAAACTGTTTTTT	CASSLVGKGAAATNEKLFF
.	.	TRBV12-3/TRBV12-4	12	TRBJ2-7	TGTGCCAGCAGTTTATTGGGGGGCGAGCAGTACTTC	CASSLLGGEQYF
few	.	TRBV4-1	15	TRBJ1-1	TGCGCCAGCAGCCCACCGACCAGGGCGGCCACTGAAGCTTTCTTT	CASSPPTRAATEAFF
.	TRBD1	TRBV28	14	TRBJ1-1	TGTGCCAGCAGCCACGAGGACAGGGTCGATGAAGCTTTCTTT	CASSHEDRVDEAFF
.	TRBD1	TRBV27	15	TRBJ1-2	TGTGCCAGCACCACTCGGGACAGAGGGGAGTACGGCTACACCTTC	CASTTRDRGEYGYTF
.	TRBD1	TRBV28	14	TRBJ1-2	TGTGCCAGCAGGCCAGGGACAGGGGGCTATGGCTACACCTTC	CASRPGTGGYGYTF
.	.	TRBV5-6	16	TRBJ2-6	TGTGCCAGCAGCCGGGACATAAACTCTGGGGCCAACGTCCTGACTTTC	CASSRDINSGANVLTF
.	TRBD2	TRBV3-1/TRBV3-2	15	TRBJ2-1	TGTGCCAGCAGCCAAGGGACTAGCTGGGGCAATGAGCAGTTCTTC	CASSQGTSWGNEQFF
.	TRBD2	TRBV19	15	TRBJ2-1	TGTGCCACCTCGCGGGGGGGCGCCCCACAAAATGAGCAGTTCTTC	CATSRGGAPQNEQFF
.	TRBD2	TRBV29-1	16	TRBJ2-7	TGCAGCGTTCCCCGGGGACTAGGATTGGGCCAATACGAGCAGTACTTC	CSVPRGLGLGQYEQYF
few	.	TRBV28	13	TRBJ1-1	TGTGCCAGCCGGGGTTATGTAGTTTCGGAAGCTTTCTTT	CASRGYVVSEAFF